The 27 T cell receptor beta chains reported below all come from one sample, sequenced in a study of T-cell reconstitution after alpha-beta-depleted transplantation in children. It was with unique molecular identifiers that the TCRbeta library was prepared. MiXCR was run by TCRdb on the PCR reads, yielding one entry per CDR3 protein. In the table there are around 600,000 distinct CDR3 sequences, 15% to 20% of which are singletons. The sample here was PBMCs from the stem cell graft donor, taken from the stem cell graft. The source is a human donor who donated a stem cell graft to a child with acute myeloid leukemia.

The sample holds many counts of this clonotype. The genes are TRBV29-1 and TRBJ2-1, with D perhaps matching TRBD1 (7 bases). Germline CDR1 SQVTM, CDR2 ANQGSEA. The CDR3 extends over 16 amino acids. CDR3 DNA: TGCAGTGGCGGGACAGCCTTACTGGGGGGCGACAATGAGCAGTTCTTC. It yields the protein CSGGTALLGGDNEQFF.

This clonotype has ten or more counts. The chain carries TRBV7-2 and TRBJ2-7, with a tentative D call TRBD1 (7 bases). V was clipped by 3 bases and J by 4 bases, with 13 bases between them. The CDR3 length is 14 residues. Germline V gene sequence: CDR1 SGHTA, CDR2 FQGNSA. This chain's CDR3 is CASSLGGQWYEQYV. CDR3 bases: TGTGCCAGCAGCTTGGGGGGACAGTGGTACGAGCAGTACGTC.

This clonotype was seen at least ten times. DNA for the CDR3: TGCGCCAGCAGCCCTGGGAACAGCGGACTCACAGATACGCAGTATTTT. This sequence encodes CASSPGNSGLTDTQYF. The chain employs TRBV5-1 and TRBJ2-3; TRBD2 might be the D (5 bases). Germline V gives CDR1 SGHRS, CDR2 YFSETQ. The CDR3 sequence is 16 residues long. Between the trimmed V and J ends, which lost 4 bases and 2 bases, there was a span of 17 bases.

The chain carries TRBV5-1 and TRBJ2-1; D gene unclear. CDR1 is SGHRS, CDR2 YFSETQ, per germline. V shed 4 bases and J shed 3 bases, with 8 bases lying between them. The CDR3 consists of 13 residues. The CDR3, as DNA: TGCGCCAGCAGCCTCAAAGACTACAATGAGCAGTTCTTC. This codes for CASSLKDYNEQFF.

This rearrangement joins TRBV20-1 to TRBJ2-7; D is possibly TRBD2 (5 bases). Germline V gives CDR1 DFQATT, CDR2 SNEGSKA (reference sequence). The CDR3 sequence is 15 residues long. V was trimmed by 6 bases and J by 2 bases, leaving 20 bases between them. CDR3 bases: TGCAGTGCCGAAATTCCGGGGTCTCTGCCCTACGAGCAGTACTTC. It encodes CSAEIPGSLPYEQYF.

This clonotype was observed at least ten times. CDR3 DNA sequence: TGTGCCAGCCGAGGGACTAGTGGCTCCTACAATGAGCAGTTCTTC. This translates into CASRGTSGSYNEQFF. The chain links TRBV7-9 to TRBJ2-1; 8 bases match TRBD2. The germline CDR1 and CDR2 sequences are SEHNR and FQNEAQ (reference sequence). The CDR3 is 15 amino acids. V dropped 8 bases and J dropped 0; count of bases not matched to a gene: 6.

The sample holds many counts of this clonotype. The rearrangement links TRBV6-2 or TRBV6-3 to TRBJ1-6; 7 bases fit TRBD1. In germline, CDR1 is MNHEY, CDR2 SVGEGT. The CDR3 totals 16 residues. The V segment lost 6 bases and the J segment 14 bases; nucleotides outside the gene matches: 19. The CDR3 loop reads CASSRLPGTALDTLHF. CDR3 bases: TGTGCCAGCAGCCGATTACCCGGGACAGCTTTAGACACCCTCCACTTT.

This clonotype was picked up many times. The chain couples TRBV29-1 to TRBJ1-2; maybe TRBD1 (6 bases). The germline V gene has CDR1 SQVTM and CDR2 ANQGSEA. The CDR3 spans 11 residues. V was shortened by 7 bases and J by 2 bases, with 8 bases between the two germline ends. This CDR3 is CSAGENYGYTF. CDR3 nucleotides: TGCAGCGCAGGGGAGAACTATGGCTACACCTTC.

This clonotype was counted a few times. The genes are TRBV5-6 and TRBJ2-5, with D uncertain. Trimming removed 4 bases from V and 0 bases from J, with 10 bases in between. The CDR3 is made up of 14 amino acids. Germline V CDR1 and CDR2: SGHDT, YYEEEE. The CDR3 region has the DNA TGTGCCAGCAGCCCAGGATCGAACCAAGAGACCCAGTACTTC. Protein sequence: CASSPGSNQETQYF.

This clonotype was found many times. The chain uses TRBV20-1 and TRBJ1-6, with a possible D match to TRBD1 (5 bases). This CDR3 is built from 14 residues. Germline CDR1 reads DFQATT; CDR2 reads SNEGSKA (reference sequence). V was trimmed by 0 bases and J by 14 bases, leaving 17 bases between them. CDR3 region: CSARETVGVLALHF. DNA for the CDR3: TGCAGTGCTAGAGAGACAGTAGGGGTATTGGCCCTCCACTTT.

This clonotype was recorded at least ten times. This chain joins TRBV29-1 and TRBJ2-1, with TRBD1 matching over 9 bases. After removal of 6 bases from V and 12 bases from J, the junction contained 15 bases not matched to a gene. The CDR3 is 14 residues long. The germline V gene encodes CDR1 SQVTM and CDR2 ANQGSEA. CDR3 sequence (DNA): TGCAGCGTAGGGGACAGGGTCGTTGGCAAAGGGCAGTTCTTC. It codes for CSVGDRVVGKGQFF.

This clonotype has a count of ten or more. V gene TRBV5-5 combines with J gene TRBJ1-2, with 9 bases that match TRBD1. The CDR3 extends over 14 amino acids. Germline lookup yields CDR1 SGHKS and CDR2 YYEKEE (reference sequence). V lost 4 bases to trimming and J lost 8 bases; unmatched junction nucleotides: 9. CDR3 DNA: TGTGCCAGCAGCCTTTCCGGGACAGGGTTCGGCTACACCTTC. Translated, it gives CASSLSGTGFGYTF. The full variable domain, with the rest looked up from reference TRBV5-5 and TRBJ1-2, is DAGVTQSPTHLIKTRGQQVTLRCSPISGHKSVSWYQQVLGQGPQFIFQYYEKEERGRGNFPDRFSARQFPNYSSELNVNALLLGDSALYLCASSLSGTGFGYTFGSGTRLTVV.

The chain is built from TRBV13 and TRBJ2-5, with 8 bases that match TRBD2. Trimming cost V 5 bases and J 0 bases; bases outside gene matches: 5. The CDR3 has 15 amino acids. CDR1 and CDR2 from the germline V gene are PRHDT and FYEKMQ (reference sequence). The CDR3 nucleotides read TGTGCCAGCAGCCTGCGGCGGGGGGACCAAGAGACCCAGTACTTC. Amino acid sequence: CASSLRRGDQETQYF.

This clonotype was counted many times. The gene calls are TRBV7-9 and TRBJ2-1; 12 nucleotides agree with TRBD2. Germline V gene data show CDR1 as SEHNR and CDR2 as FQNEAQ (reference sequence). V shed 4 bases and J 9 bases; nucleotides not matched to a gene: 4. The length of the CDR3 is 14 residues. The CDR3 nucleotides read TGTGCCAGCAGCTCACGGACTAGCGGGGTTGAGCAGTTCTTC. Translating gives CASSSRTSGVEQFF.

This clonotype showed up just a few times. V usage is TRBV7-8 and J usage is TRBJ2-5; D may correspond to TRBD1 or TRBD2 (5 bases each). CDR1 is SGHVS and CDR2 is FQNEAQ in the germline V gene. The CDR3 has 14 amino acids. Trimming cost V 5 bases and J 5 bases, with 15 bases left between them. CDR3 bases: TGTGCCAGCAGCCCAGGGACCCTAGGCGAGACCCAGTACTTC. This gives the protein CASSPGTLGETQYF. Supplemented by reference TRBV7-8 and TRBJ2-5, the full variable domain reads GAGVSQSPRYKVAKRGQDVALRCDPISGHVSLFWYQQALGQGPEFLTYFQNEAQLDKSGLPSDRFFAERPEGSVSTLKIQRTQQEDSAVYLCASSPGTLGETQYFGPGTRLLVL.

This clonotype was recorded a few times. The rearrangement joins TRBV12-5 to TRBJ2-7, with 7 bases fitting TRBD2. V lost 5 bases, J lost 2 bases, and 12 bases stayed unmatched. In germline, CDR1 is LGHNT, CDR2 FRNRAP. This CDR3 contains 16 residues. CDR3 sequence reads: CASGTIFRDYTYEQYF. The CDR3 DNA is TGTGCTAGTGGTACCATCTTCCGGGACTACACCTACGAGCAGTACTTC. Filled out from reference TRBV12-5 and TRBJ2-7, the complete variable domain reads DARVTQTPRHKVTEMGQEVTMRCQPILGHNTVFWYRQTMMQGLELLAYFRNRAPLDDSGMPKDRFSAEMPDATLATLKIQPSEPRDSAVYFCASGTIFRDYTYEQYFGPGTRLTVT.

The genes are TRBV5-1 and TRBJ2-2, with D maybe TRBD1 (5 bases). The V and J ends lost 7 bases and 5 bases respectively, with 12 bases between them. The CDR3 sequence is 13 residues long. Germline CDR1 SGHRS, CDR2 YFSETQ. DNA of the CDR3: TGCGCCAGCCCGCGGTCAGGGACCGGGGAGCTGTTTTTT. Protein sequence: CASPRSGTGELFF.

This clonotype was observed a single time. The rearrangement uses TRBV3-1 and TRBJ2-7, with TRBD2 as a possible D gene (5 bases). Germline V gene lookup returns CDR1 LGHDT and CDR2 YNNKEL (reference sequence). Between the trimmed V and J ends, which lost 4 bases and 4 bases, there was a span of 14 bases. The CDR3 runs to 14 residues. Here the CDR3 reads CASSPVRGAYEQYF. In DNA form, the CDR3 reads TGTGCCAGCAGCCCCGTCCGGGGAGCTTACGAGCAGTACTTC.

CDR3 DNA: TGTGCCAGCAGCCTCCAGGGGGGGACGAACACCGGGGAGCTGTTTTTT. It yields the protein CASSLQGGTNTGELFF. This rearrangement joins TRBV7-9 to TRBJ2-2; D may match TRBD1 or TRBD2 (7 bases each). The CDR3 has 16 amino acids. The germline V gene has CDR1 SEHNR and CDR2 FQNEAQ (reference sequence). V gave up 5 bases and J gave up 0 bases, with 13 bases separating them. Together with reference TRBV7-9 and TRBJ2-2, the CDR3 gives the full variable domain: DTGVSQNPRHKITKRGQNVTFRCDPISEHNRLYWYRQTLGQGPEFLTYFQNEAQLEKSRLLSDRFSAERPKGSFSTLEIQRTEQGDSAMYLCASSLQGGTNTGELFFGEGSRLTVL.

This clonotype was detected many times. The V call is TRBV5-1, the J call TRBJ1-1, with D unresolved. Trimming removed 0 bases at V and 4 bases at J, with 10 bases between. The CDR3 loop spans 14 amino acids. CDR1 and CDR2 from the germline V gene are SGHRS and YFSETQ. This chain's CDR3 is CASSLDGVATEAFF. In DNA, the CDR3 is TGCGCCAGCAGCTTGGACGGGGTGGCCACTGAAGCTTTCTTT.

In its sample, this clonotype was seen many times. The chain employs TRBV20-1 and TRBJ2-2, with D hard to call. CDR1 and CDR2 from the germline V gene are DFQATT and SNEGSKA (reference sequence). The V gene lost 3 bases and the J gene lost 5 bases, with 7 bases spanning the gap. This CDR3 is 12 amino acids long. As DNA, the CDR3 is TGCAGTGCTAGGGAAGTAACCGGGGAGCTGTTTTTT. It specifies CSAREVTGELFF.

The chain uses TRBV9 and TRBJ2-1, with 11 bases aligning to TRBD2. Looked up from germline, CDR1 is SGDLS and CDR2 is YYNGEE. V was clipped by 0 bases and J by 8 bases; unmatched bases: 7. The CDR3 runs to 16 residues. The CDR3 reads CASSVVSGGATYEQFF. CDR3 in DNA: TGTGCCAGCAGCGTAGTTAGCGGGGGGGCCACTTATGAGCAGTTCTTC.

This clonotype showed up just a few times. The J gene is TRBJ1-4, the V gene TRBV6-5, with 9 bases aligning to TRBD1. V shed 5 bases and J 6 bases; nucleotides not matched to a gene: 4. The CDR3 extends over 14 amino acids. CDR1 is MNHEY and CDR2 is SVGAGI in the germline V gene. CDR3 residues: CASSPGTGYEKLFF. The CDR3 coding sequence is TGTGCCAGCAGTCCCGGGACAGGGTATGAAAAACTGTTTTTT.

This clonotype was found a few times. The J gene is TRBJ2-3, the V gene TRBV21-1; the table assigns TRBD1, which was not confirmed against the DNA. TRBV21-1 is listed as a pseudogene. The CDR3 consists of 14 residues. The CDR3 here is CLLKWDRRTDTQYF. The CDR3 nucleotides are TGTCTCCTTAAATGGGACAGACGCACAGATACGCAGTATTTT.

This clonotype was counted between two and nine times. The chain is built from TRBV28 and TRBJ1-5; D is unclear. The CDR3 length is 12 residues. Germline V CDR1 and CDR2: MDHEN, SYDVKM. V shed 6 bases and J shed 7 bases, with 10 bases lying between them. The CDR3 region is CASSFPTQPQHF. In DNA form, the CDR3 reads TGTGCCAGCAGCTTCCCCACCCAGCCCCAGCATTTT.

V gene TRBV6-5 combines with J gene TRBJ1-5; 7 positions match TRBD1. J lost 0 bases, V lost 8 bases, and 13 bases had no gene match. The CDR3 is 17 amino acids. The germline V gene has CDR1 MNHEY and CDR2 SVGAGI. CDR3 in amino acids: CASRLRGTVHSNQPQHF. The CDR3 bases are TGTGCCAGCCGCTTGAGGGGGACAGTCCATAGCAATCAGCCCCAGCATTTT.

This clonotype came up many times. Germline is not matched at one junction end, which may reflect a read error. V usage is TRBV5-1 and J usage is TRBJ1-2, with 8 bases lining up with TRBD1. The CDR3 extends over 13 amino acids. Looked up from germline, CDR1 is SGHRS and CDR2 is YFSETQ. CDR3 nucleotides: TGTGCCAGCAGCCCGGACAGGGACTATGGCTACACCTTC. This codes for CASSPDRDYGYTF.